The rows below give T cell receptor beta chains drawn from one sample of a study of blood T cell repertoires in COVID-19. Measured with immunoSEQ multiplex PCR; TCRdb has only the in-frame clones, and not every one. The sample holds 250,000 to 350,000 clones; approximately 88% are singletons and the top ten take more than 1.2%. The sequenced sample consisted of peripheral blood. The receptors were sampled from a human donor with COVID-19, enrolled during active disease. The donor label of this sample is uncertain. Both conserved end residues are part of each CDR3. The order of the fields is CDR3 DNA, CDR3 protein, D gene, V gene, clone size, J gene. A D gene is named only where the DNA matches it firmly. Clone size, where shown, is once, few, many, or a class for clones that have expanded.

CDR3nt: TGTGCCAGCAGTTACTCGGGTACAGGTTCCCAAGAGACCCAGTACTTC; CDR3aa: CASSYSGTGSQETQYF; d_gene: NA; v_gene: TRBV6-5; abundance: NA; j_gene: TRBJ2-5
CDR3nt: TGTGCCAGCAGTCCTAGGGACAGGTCCTATGAGACCCAGTACTTC; CDR3aa: CASSPRDRSYETQYF; d_gene: TRBD1; v_gene: TRBV27; abundance: NA; j_gene: TRBJ2-5
CDR3nt: TGTGCCAGCAGCCTTACTAGCGGGATAGAAGATACGCAGTATTTT; CDR3aa: CASSLTSGIEDTQYF; d_gene: TRBD2; v_gene: TRBV9; abundance: NA; j_gene: TRBJ2-3
CDR3nt: TGTGCCAGCAGTTGGCGGCAGGGGAAGCTGTTTTTT; CDR3aa: CASSWRQGKLFF; d_gene: NA; v_gene: TRBV27; abundance: NA; j_gene: TRBJ2-2
CDR3nt: TGTGCCAGCAGTTTTGCGGGACAGGGGGGCACTGAAGCTTTCTTT; CDR3aa: CASSFAGQGGTEAFF; d_gene: TRBD1; v_gene: TRBV28; abundance: NA; j_gene: TRBJ1-1
CDR3nt: TGTGCCAGCTCACTTGGGACAGGGGGCTCGAACACTGAAGCTTTCTTT; CDR3aa: CASSLGTGGSNTEAFF; d_gene: TRBD1; v_gene: TRBV18; abundance: NA; j_gene: TRBJ1-1
CDR3nt: TGCGCCAGCAGCTTATGGACAGGGGGCACAGATACGCAGTATTTT; CDR3aa: CASSLWTGGTDTQYF; d_gene: TRBD1; v_gene: TRBV5-1; abundance: NA; j_gene: TRBJ2-3
CDR3nt: TGTGCCAGTAGTCTGACTAGCCTTGGGTACCAAGAGACCCAGTACTTC; CDR3aa: CASSLTSLGYQETQYF; d_gene: TRBD2; v_gene: TRBV19; abundance: few; j_gene: TRBJ2-5
CDR3nt: TGTGCCAGCAGCTTAGAAGGGGCCGGGTACAATGATGAGCAGTTCTTC; CDR3aa: CASSLEGAGYNDEQFF; d_gene: NA; v_gene: TRBV11-3; abundance: NA; j_gene: TRBJ2-1
CDR3nt: TGTGCCAGCAGCCAAGTGGGGACAGGAGGGCCCGAGCAGTACTTC; CDR3aa: CASSQVGTGGPEQYF; d_gene: TRBD1; v_gene: TRBV3-1/TRBV3-2; abundance: NA; j_gene: TRBJ2-7
CDR3nt: TGTGCCAGCAAGCCTTACGGGACAGGGTTGAACGAGCAGTACTTC; CDR3aa: CASKPYGTGLNEQYF; d_gene: TRBD1; v_gene: TRBV6-5; abundance: NA; j_gene: TRBJ2-7
CDR3nt: TGTGCCAGCAGCGTAGGGGCCGGACAGGGGCCCTCCTACGAGCAGTACTTC; CDR3aa: CASSVGAGQGPSYEQYF; d_gene: TRBD1; v_gene: TRBV9; abundance: NA; j_gene: TRBJ2-7
CDR3nt: TGTGCCAGCAGCGCCCTCGGGACAGGGAACACTGAAGCTTTCTTT; CDR3aa: CASSALGTGNTEAFF; d_gene: TRBD1; v_gene: TRBV9; abundance: NA; j_gene: TRBJ1-1